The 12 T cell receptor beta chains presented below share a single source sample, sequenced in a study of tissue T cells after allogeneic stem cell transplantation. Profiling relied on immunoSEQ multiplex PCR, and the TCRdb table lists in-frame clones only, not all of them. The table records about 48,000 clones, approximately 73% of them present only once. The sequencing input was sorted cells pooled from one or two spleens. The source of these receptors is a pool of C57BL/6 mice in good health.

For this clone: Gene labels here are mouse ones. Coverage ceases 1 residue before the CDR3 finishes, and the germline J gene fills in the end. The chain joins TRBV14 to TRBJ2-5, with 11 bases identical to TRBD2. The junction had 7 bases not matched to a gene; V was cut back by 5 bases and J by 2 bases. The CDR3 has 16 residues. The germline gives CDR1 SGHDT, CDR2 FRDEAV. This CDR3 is CASSKDWGALQDTQYF. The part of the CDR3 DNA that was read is TGTGCCAGCAGCAAGGACTGGGGGGCCCTCCAAGACACCCAGTAC. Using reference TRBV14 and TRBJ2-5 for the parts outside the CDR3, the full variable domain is EAGVTQSPRYAVLQEGQAVSFWCDPISGHDTLYWYQQPRDQGPQLLVYFRDEAVIDNSQLPSDRFSAVRPKGTNSTLKIQSAKQGDTATYLCASSKDWGALQDTQYFGPGTRLLVL.

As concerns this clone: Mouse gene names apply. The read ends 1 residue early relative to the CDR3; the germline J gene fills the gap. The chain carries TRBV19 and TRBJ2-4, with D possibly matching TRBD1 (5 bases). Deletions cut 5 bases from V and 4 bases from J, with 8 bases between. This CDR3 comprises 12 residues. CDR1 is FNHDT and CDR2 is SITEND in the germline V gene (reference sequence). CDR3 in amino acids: CASRRTKNTLYF. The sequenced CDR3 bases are TGTGCCAGCAGACGGACAAAAAACACCTTGTAC.

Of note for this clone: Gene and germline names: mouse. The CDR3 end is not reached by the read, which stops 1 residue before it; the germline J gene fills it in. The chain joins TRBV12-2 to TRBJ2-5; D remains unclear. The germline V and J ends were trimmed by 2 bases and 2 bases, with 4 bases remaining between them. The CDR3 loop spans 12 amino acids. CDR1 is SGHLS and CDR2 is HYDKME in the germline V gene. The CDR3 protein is CASSQIQDTQYF. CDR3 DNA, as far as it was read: TGTGCCAGCTCTCAGATCCAAGACACCCAGTAC. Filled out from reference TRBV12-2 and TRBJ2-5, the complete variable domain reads NSGVVQSPRYIIKGKGERSILKCIPISGHLSVAWYQQTQGQELKFFIQHYDKMERDKGNLPSRFSVQQFDDYHSEMNMSALELEDSAVYFCASSQIQDTQYFGPGTRLLVL.

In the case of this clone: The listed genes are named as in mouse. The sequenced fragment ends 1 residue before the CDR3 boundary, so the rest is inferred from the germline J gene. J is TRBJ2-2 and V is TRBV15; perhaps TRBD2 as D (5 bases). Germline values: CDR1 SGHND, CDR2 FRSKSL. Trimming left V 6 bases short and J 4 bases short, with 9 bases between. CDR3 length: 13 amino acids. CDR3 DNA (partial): TGTGCCAGCAGACTGGACGGCACCGGGCAGCTCTAC. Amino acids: CASRLDGTGQLY. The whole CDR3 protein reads CASRLDGTGQLYF.

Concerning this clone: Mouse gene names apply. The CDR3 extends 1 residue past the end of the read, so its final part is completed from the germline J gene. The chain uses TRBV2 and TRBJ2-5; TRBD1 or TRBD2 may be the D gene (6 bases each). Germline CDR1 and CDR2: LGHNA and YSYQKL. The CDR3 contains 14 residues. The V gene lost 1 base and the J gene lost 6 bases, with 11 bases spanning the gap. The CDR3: CASSQVGAVDTQYF. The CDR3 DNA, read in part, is TGTGCCAGCAGCCAAGTGGGGGCTGTGGACACCCAGTAC.

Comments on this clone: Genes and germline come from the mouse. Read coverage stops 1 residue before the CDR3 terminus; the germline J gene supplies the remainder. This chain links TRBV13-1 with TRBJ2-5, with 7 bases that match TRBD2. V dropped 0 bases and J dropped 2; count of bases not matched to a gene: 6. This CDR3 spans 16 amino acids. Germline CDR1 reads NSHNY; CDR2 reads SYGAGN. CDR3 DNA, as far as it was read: TGTGCCAGCAGTGATGCTGGGGGAAGGGGCCAAGACACCCAGTAC. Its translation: CASSDAGGRGQDTQY. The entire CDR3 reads CASSDAGGRGQDTQYF.

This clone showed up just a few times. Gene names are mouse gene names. The CDR3: CASRGLYEQYF. The part of the CDR3 DNA that was read is TGTGCAAGCAGGGGTCTGTATGAACAGTAC. The rearrangement uses TRBV16 and TRBJ2-7; D is undetermined. The read ends 1 residue early relative to the CDR3; the germline J gene fills the gap. The germline V gene has CDR1 SGHSA and CDR2 FRNQAP. The CDR3 runs 11 residues. V dropped 6 bases and J dropped 4 bases, with 7 bases sitting between them.

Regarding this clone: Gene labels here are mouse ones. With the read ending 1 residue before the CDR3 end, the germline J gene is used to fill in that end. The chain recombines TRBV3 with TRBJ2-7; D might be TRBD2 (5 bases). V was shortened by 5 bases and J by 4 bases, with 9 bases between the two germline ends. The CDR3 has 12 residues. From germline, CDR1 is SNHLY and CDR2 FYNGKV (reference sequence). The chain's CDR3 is CASSLDFYEQYF. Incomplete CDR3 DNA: TGTGCCAGCAGCCTGGACTTTTATGAACAGTAC.

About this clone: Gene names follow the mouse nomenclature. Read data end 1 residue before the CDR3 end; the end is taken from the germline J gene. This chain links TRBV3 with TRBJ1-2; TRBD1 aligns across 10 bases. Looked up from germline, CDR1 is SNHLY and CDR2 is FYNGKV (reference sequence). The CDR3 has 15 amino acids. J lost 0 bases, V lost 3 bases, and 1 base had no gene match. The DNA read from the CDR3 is TGTGCCAGCAGCTTGGGACAGGGGTCAAACTCCGACTACACC. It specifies CASSLGQGSNSDYT. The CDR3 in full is CASSLGQGSNSDYTF.

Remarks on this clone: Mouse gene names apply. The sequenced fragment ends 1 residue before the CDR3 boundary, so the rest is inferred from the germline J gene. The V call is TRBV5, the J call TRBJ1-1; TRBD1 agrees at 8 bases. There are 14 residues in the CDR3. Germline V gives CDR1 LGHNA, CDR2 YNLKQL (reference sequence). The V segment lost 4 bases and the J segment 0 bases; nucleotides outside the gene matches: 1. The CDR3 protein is CASSPGQANTEVFF. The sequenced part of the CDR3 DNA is TGTGCCAGCAGCCCGGGACAGGCAAACACAGAAGTCTTC.

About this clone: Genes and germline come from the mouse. The CDR3 loop is CASGDQAQYEQYF. CDR3 bases read: TGTGCCAGCGGTGATCAGGCCCAATATGAACAGTAC. The chain employs TRBV13-2 and TRBJ2-7; D call uncertain. The sequenced fragment ends 1 residue before the CDR3 boundary, so the rest is inferred from the germline J gene. Looked up from germline, CDR1 is NNHNN and CDR2 is SYGAGS (reference sequence). The length of the CDR3 is 13 residues. V was cut by 1 base and J by 4 bases, with 9 bases left in between.

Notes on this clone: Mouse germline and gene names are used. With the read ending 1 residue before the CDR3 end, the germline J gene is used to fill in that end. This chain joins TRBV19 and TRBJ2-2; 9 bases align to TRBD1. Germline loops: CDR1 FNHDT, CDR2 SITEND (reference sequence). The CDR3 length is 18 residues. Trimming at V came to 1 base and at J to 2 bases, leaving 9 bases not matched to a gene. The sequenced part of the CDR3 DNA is TGTGCCAGCAGTATACGATCCTCCGGGACAGGGAACACCGGGCAGCTCTAC. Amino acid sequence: CASSIRSSGTGNTGQLY. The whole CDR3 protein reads CASSIRSSGTGNTGQLYF.